One and the same sample provided the 24 T cell receptor beta chains below, sequenced in a study of Ad26.COV2.S vaccination and SARS-CoV-2 variants. Regarding treatment: around 19 received Ad26.COV2.S at low or high dose, single or two shots; 5 received placebo; per-sample allocation not given. Samples were taken on day 63 after the first vaccine or placebo injection. Clones were read by immunoSEQ multiplex PCR, and TCRdb kept only the in-frame ones, dropping some. Altogether under 550,000 clones are present, over 75% being singletons, with the ten largest covering more than 10%. The sample in question was peripheral blood, obtained in a trial of Ad26.COV2.S vaccine versus placebo. The receptors here all came from a person aged 18 to 65 who received the Ad26.COV2.S COVID-19 vaccine or a placebo.

This clone was detected a few times. The chain links TRBV11-1 to TRBJ1-1; the D is unclear. Germline V gene sequence: CDR1 SGHAT, CDR2 FQDESV (reference sequence). The CDR3 has 13 amino acids. The V end was cut by 3 bases, the J end by 0 bases, with 5 bases between. DNA of the CDR3: TGTGCCAGCAGCTTGGAGTTGAACACTGAAGCTTTCTTT. Amino acid sequence: CASSLELNTEAFF.

V and J are TRBV30 and TRBJ1-1; D possibly corresponds to TRBD1 (5 bases). V was clipped by 5 bases and J by 4 bases, with 14 bases between them. Per the germline V gene, CDR1 is GTSNPN and CDR2 is SVGIG (reference sequence). The CDR3 has 13 amino acids. CDR3 sequence: CAWSQGGTTEAFF. The CDR3 DNA sequence: TGTGCCTGGTCTCAGGGAGGGACCACTGAAGCTTTCTTT.

The chain is built from TRBV11-2 and TRBJ2-7, with TRBD1 identical over 7 bases. V was pared by 1 base and J by 5 bases, with 8 bases of the junction left unmatched. The germline gives CDR1 SGHAT, CDR2 FQNNGV. CDR3 length equals 15 residues. DNA of the CDR3: TGTGCCAGCAGCTTAGTCCGGGACAGTGTGCACGAGCAGTACTTC. It codes for CASSLVRDSVHEQYF.

Regarding this clone: A junction end diverges from the germline sequence, so it may reflect a read error. The chain combines TRBV7-7 with TRBJ2-1, with D perhaps matching TRBD1 or TRBD2 (6 bases each). CDR1 is SSHAT and CDR2 is FNYEAQ in the germline V gene (reference sequence). The CDR3 is 13 residues long. The CDR3 region is CASSLGGSDEQFF. CDR3 bases: TGTGCTAGCAGCTTAGGGGGGAGCGATGAGCAGTTCTTC.

The gene calls are TRBV30 and TRBJ1-1; D call uncertain. CDR3 length equals 13 residues. The germline CDR1 and CDR2 sequences are GTSNPN and SVGIG (reference sequence). Trimming took 5 bases from V and 5 from J, leaving 15 bases between them. CDR3 in amino acids: CAWDPFPRTEAFF. CDR3 coding DNA: TGTGCCTGGGATCCGTTCCCGCGGACTGAAGCTTTCTTT.

The V gene is TRBV7-8, the J gene TRBJ2-1; TRBD1 or TRBD2 may be the D gene (5 bases each). The CDR3 covers 18 residues. Trimming cost V 1 base and J 0 bases, with 16 bases left between them. The germline V gene encodes CDR1 SGHVS and CDR2 FQNEAQ. Here the CDR3 DNA reads TGTGCCAGCAGCTTAGATTGGGACCACGGAAGCTCCTACAATGAGCAGTTCTTC. Residues: CASSLDWDHGSSYNEQFF. The full variable domain, with the rest looked up from reference TRBV7-8 and TRBJ2-1, is GAGVSQSPRYKVAKRGQDVALRCDPISGHVSLFWYQQALGQGPEFLTYFQNEAQLDKSGLPSDRFFAERPEGSVSTLKIQRTQQEDSAVYLCASSLDWDHGSSYNEQFFGPGTRLTVL.

This clone was observed once. The chain links TRBV7-2 to TRBJ1-5, with no clear D. Trimming removed 6 bases at V and 1 base at J, with 10 bases between. There are 14 residues in the CDR3. CDR1 and CDR2 from the germline V gene are SGHTA and FQGNSA. The CDR3 protein is CASSVRGSNQPQHF. CDR3 bases: TGTGCCAGCAGTGTCCGGGGAAGCAATCAGCCCCAGCATTTT.

The gene calls are TRBV7-6 and TRBJ1-5; the D gene is possibly TRBD1 (5 bases). Germline assignment: CDR1 SGHVS and CDR2 FNYEAQ. This CDR3 has 13 residues. V shed 5 bases and J shed 4 bases, with 9 bases lying between them. The chain's CDR3 is CASSPAGNQPQHF. The CDR3, as DNA: TGTGCCAGCAGCCCGGCAGGGAATCAGCCCCAGCATTTT.

The V call is TRBV28, the J call TRBJ1-3, with D unresolved. Trimming took 7 bases from V and 5 from J, leaving 15 bases between them. The CDR3 has 14 amino acids. CDR1 MDHEN and CDR2 SYDVKM come from the germline V gene. The chain's CDR3 is CASTRHQNRNTIYF. CDR3 DNA sequence: TGTGCCAGCACCCGCCACCAGAATAGAAACACCATATATTTT.

This clone was observed a single time. This chain uses TRBV6-2 or TRBV6-3 with TRBJ2-7; D might be TRBD2 (6 bases). The CDR3 consists of 16 residues. V shed 2 bases and J shed 2 bases, with 16 bases lying between them. CDR1 MNHEY and CDR2 SVGEGT come from the germline V gene. The CDR3 reads CASSYPFLDYTYEQYF. As DNA, the CDR3 is TGTGCCAGCAGTTACCCGTTTTTGGACTACACCTACGAGCAGTACTTC.

The J gene is TRBJ1-5, the V gene TRBV18; D gene ambiguous. The CDR3 is 16 amino acids. Germline V gene data show CDR1 as KGHSH and CDR2 as LQKENI. Trimming shortened V by 1 base and J by 1 base, and 11 bases separated the two germline ends. Here the CDR3 DNA reads TGTGCCAGCTCACCACGGAGAGGGAACAGCAATCAGCCCCAGCATTTT. Protein product: CASSPRRGNSNQPQHF.

The rearrangement uses TRBV6-5 and TRBJ1-5; tentatively, D is TRBD1 (5 bases). This CDR3 contains 15 residues. V shed 6 bases and J shed 0 bases, with 12 bases lying between them. The germline V gene encodes CDR1 MNHEY and CDR2 SVGAGI. CDR3 DNA sequence: TGTGCCAGCAGCCTCCAGGGATATAGCAATCAGCCCCAGCATTTT. This translates into CASSLQGYSNQPQHF.

J is TRBJ2-7 and V is TRBV14, with D possibly TRBD2 on 6 matching bases. Looked up from germline, CDR1 is SGHDN and CDR2 is FVKESK. The CDR3 is 15 amino acids. The V and J ends lost 2 bases and 6 bases respectively, with 17 bases between them. The CDR3 reads CASSQFSGTLGEQYF. CDR3 bases: TGTGCCAGCAGCCAATTCTCCGGGACTTTGGGCGAGCAGTACTTC.

The chain links TRBV28 to TRBJ1-6, with D tentatively TRBD1 (6 bases). Trimming pared 6 bases from V and 7 bases from J, leaving 13 bases between. Germline V gives CDR1 MDHEN, CDR2 SYDVKM. The CDR3 is 14 residues long. The CDR3 DNA sequence: TGTGCCAGCAGACCTCAGGGGCGAAATTCACCCCTCCACTTT. Protein sequence: CASRPQGRNSPLHF. Full variable domain (rest looked up from reference TRBV28 and TRBJ1-6): DVKVTQSSRYLVKRTGEKVFLECVQDMDHENMFWYRQDPGLGLRLIYFSYDVKMKEKGDIPEGYSVSREKKERFSLILESASTNQTSMYLCASRPQGRNSPLHFGNGTRLTVT.

The rearrangement joins TRBV6-5 to TRBJ1-1, with D maybe TRBD1 (5 bases). Germline V gives CDR1 MNHEY, CDR2 SVGAGI. Trimming stripped 2 bases from V and 0 bases from J, with 13 bases between. The CDR3 contains 16 residues. The CDR3 DNA sequence: TGTGCCAGCAGTTACAGGGGCATCCCTATGAACACTGAAGCTTTCTTT. It encodes CASSYRGIPMNTEAFF.

The CDR3: CASSVTPSGVFYEQYF. DNA for the CDR3: TGTGCCAGCAGCGTAACCCCCAGCGGGGTATTCTACGAGCAGTACTTC. The chain links TRBV9 to TRBJ2-7, with 7 nucleotides matching TRBD2. This CDR3 contains 16 residues. The germline V gene encodes CDR1 SGDLS and CDR2 YYNGEE. Trimming removed 1 base from V and 3 bases from J; junction bases left unmatched: 10. Full variable domain (remainder filled in from reference TRBV9 and TRBJ2-7): DSGVTQTPKHLITATGQRVTLRCSPRSGDLSVYWYQQSLDQGLQFLIQYYNGEERAKGNILERFSAQQFPDLHSELNLSSLELGDSALYFCASSVTPSGVFYEQYFGPGTRLTVT.

The chain employs TRBV9 and TRBJ2-3, with 10 bases identical to TRBD2. The V gene end was trimmed by 3 bases and the J gene end by 8 bases; junction bases not matched to a gene: 18. The CDR3 has 18 amino acids. Germline CDR1 reads SGDLS; CDR2 reads YYNGEE. DNA for the CDR3: TGTGCCAGCAGCGACCCCAGCGGGAGGGCCGAATTGTTAGGTACGCAGTATTTT. It encodes CASSDPSGRAELLGTQYF.

This CDR3 reads CASSLEQGAKYGYTF. Written as DNA, the CDR3 is TGCGCCAGCAGCTTGGAGCAGGGGGCAAAATATGGCTACACCTTC. V gene TRBV5-1 combines with J gene TRBJ1-2; TRBD1 matches at 8 bases. The CDR3 is made up of 15 amino acids. V shed 0 bases, J shed 5 bases, and the junction held 6 bases outside the gene matches. The germline gives CDR1 SGHRS, CDR2 YFSETQ.

The V and J genes are TRBV6-5 and TRBJ1-3; possibly TRBD1 for D (6 bases). There are 15 residues in the CDR3. The V end lost 0 bases, the J end lost 8 bases, and 14 bases lay between the germline ends. Per the germline V gene, CDR1 is MNHEY and CDR2 is SVGAGI. CDR3 sequence: CASSYSRGRGDTIYF. The DNA for the CDR3 is TGTGCCAGCAGTTACTCCAGGGGCCGGGGGGACACCATATATTTT.

This clone was counted once. This chain uses TRBV5-5 with TRBJ2-1; the D gene is possibly TRBD2 (6 bases). There are 15 residues in the CDR3. The V end lost 0 bases, the J end lost 6 bases, and 13 bases lay between the germline ends. CDR1 SGHKS and CDR2 YYEKEE come from the germline V gene (reference sequence). CDR3 residues: CASSLVAGMVNEQFF. The DNA for the CDR3 is TGTGCCAGCAGCTTGGTGGCGGGAATGGTCAATGAGCAGTTCTTC.

This clone was picked up one time. DNA for the CDR3: TGTGCCAGTAGATCGAGCTCTGGAAACACCATATATTTT. Its protein product is CASRSSSGNTIYF. The rearrangement links TRBV19 to TRBJ1-3, with unresolved D. The CDR3 extends over 13 amino acids. Germline values: CDR1 LNHDA, CDR2 SQIVND (reference sequence). V lost 6 bases to trimming and J lost 0 bases, with 6 bases between them.

The chain combines TRBV3-1 (or the pseudogene TRBV3-2) with TRBJ2-1; TRBD2 matches 8 bases. With 1 base clipped from V and 6 bases from J, the junction kept 5 bases outside the gene matches. The germline V gene encodes CDR1 LGHDT and CDR2 YNNKEL (reference sequence). CDR3 size: 15 residues. Written as DNA, the CDR3 is TGTGCCAGCAGCCAAGCCGCGGGAGGTAGCAATGAGCAGTTCTTC. It codes for CASSQAAGGSNEQFF.

CDR3 loop: CASSLTPSDNYGYTF. CDR3 in DNA: TGTGCCAGCAGCTTAACCCCGAGCGATAACTATGGCTACACCTTC. The V gene is TRBV7-3, the J gene TRBJ1-2; D uncertain. The germline V and J ends were trimmed by 0 bases and 1 base, with 9 bases remaining between them. The CDR3 loop spans 15 amino acids. The germline V gene encodes CDR1 SGHTA and CDR2 FQGTGA.

The chain couples TRBV3-1 (or the pseudogene TRBV3-2) to TRBJ1-2; 8 nucleotides agree with TRBD1. CDR1 and CDR2 from the germline V gene are LGHDT and YNNKEL (reference sequence). This CDR3 comprises 15 residues. V lost 1 base to trimming and J lost 2 bases; unmatched junction nucleotides: 3. This CDR3 reads CASSQGQGTNYGYTF. CDR3 bases: TGTGCCAGCAGCCAAGGACAGGGGACAAACTATGGCTACACCTTC.